Following are 17 T cell receptor beta chains from one sample sequenced in a study of blood T cell repertoires in COVID-19. Sequenced by immunoSEQ multiplex PCR; TCRdb stores in-frame clones only, minus some. The profile covers about 65,000 clones, with more than 80% appearing a single time and 14% to 15% taken by the ten largest. Sequences were obtained from peripheral blood. The receptors were sampled from a man aged 80 or over with acute or convalescent COVID-19.

CDR3 protein: CARTAGRGKDIQYF. The CDR3, as DNA: TGTGCCAGGACCGCGGGCAGGGGGAAGGACATTCAGTACTTC. The chain carries TRBV27 and TRBJ2-4, with 7 bases fitting TRBD1. Germline trimming cut 9 bases from V and 8 bases from J; bases unmatched to any gene: 13. Germline loops: CDR1 MNHEY, CDR2 SMNVEV (reference sequence). The CDR3 contains 14 residues.

The V call is TRBV19, the J call TRBJ2-3; 8 bases fit TRBD1. After removal of 10 bases from V and 5 bases from J, the junction contained 8 bases not matched to a gene. CDR1 is LNHDA, CDR2 SQIVND, per germline (reference sequence). CDR3 length: 13 amino acids. The CDR3 spells CATNQGAGDTQYF. The CDR3 nucleotides read TGTGCCACCAATCAGGGGGCGGGAGATACGCAGTATTTT. Together with reference TRBV19 and TRBJ2-3, the CDR3 gives the full variable domain: DGGITQSPKYLFRKEGQNVTLSCEQNLNHDAMYWYRQDPGQGLRLIYYSQIVNDFQKGDIAEGYSVSREKKESFPLTVTSAQKNPTAFYLCATNQGAGDTQYFGPGTRLTVL.

V is TRBV24-1 and J is TRBJ2-3; perhaps TRBD2 as D (5 bases). The CDR3 consists of 16 residues. The V end was cut by 3 bases, the J end by 0 bases, with 12 bases between. In germline, CDR1 is KGHDR, CDR2 SFDVKD. CDR3 protein: CATSDHTRGSTDTQYF. The CDR3 coding sequence is TGTGCCACCAGTGATCACACGCGAGGGAGCACAGATACGCAGTATTTT.

V is TRBV6-5 and J is TRBJ2-3; D is uncertain. Germline CDR1 is MNHEY and CDR2 is SVGAGI. There are 11 residues in the CDR3. With 7 bases removed from V and 5 bases from J, the gap between germline ends came to 7 bases. The CDR3 protein is CASTLLDTQYF. As DNA, the CDR3 is TGTGCCAGCACCCTTTTAGATACGCAGTATTTT.

This clone was recorded only once. The gene calls are TRBV25-1 and TRBJ1-2, with D unclear. The CDR3 runs to 11 residues. Germline lookup yields CDR1 MGHDK and CDR2 SYGVNS. Trimming stripped 3 bases from V and 8 bases from J, with 7 bases between. This CDR3 is CASSEGHGYTF. In DNA form, the CDR3 reads TGTGCCAGCAGTGAGGGCCACGGCTACACCTTC.

The chain recombines TRBV27 with TRBJ2-7; maybe TRBD1 (5 bases). V was shortened by 2 bases and J by 3 bases, with 14 bases between the two germline ends. This CDR3 has 15 residues. Germline values: CDR1 MNHEY, CDR2 SMNVEV (reference sequence). The CDR3 nucleotides read TGTGCCAGCAGTTTAGCAGGGTCCCTCTACTACGAGCAGTACTTC. Its translation is CASSLAGSLYYEQYF.

This clone was picked up a small number of times. The V and J genes are TRBV2 and TRBJ2-1, with 11 bases lining up with TRBD2. V shed 2 bases, J shed 7 bases, and the junction held 7 bases outside the gene matches. Germline assignment: CDR1 SNHLY and CDR2 FYNNEI. This CDR3 has 16 residues. The CDR3 DNA reads TGTGCCAGCAGTGAAAGGGTAGCGGGGGGGCTTAATGAGCAGTTCTTC. It codes for CASSERVAGGLNEQFF.

The chain employs TRBV5-5 and TRBJ2-5; tentatively, D is TRBD1 (6 bases). Germline CDR1 and CDR2: SGHKS and YYEKEE (reference sequence). CDR3 length: 14 amino acids. V was trimmed by 4 bases and J by 4 bases, leaving 14 bases between them. The CDR3 protein is CASSVLTGSETQYF. CDR3 DNA sequence: TGTGCCAGCAGCGTCTTAACAGGGTCAGAGACCCAGTACTTC.

This sequence joins TRBV12-5 and TRBJ1-5; D call uncertain. Germline CDR1 reads LGHNT; CDR2 reads FRNRAP. The CDR3 has 13 amino acids. Trimming took off 5 bases at V and 7 bases at J, with 12 bases between the two ends. CDR3 nucleotides: TGTGCTAGTGGTCCAAACTCGGGGCAGCCCCAGCATTTT. Protein sequence: CASGPNSGQPQHF.

The V call is TRBV10-3, the J call TRBJ1-5; D possibly corresponds to TRBD1 (6 bases). Trimming removed 2 bases from V and 2 bases from J, with 16 bases in between. The germline CDR1 and CDR2 sequences are ENHRY and SYGVKD. The CDR3 sequence is 17 residues long. The CDR3 DNA reads TGTGCCATCAGTGAGGGGGCGGGGGCGCGCGGCAATCAGCCCCAGCATTTT. Amino acid sequence: CAISEGAGARGNQPQHF.

The chain has TRBV2 and TRBJ2-1; TRBD2 aligns across 10 bases. With 2 bases clipped from V and 6 bases from J, the junction kept 4 bases outside the gene matches. Per the germline V gene, CDR1 is SNHLY and CDR2 is FYNNEI. The CDR3 is 15 residues long. CDR3 loop: CASSEKLAGINEQFF. The CDR3 nucleotides are TGTGCCAGCAGTGAAAAACTAGCGGGGATCAATGAGCAGTTCTTC. Full variable domain (missing parts from reference TRBV2 and TRBJ2-1): EPEVTQTPSHQVTQMGQEVILRCVPISNHLYFYWYRQILGQKVEFLVSFYNNEISEKSEIFDDQFSVERPDGSNFTLKIRSTKLEDSAMYFCASSEKLAGINEQFFGPGTRLTVL.

This clone was seen only a few times. The CDR3 nucleotides are TGTGCCATCAGTGAGAACTCGGACTATAGTGGGGAGCTGTTTTTT. Translated: CAISENSDYSGELFF. This chain links TRBV10-3 with TRBJ2-2; a possible D gene is TRBD2 (6 bases). The V gene lost 2 bases and the J gene lost 8 bases, with 15 bases spanning the gap. Germline CDR1 ENHRY, CDR2 SYGVKD. This CDR3 region has 15 residues.

This sequence joins TRBV4-2 and TRBJ2-3, with 14 bases identical to TRBD2. Germline lookup yields CDR1 LGHNA and CDR2 YNFKEQ. Trimming removed 1 base from V and 4 bases from J; junction bases left unmatched: 4. The CDR3 is 17 amino acids. The CDR3 here is CASSQGGLAGVADTQYF. The DNA for the CDR3 is TGTGCCAGCAGCCAAGGGGGACTAGCGGGGGTGGCAGATACGCAGTATTTT.

This clone was observed once. V gene TRBV19 combines with J gene TRBJ1-5; possible D gene TRBD1, 5 bases. This CDR3 has 15 amino acids. The germline V and J ends were trimmed by 6 bases and 0 bases, with 12 bases remaining between them. The germline V gene encodes CDR1 LNHDA and CDR2 SQIVND (reference sequence). CDR3 coding DNA: TGTGCCAGTAGCCCTTCCAGGGCTAGCAATCAGCCCCAGCATTTT. The encoded protein is CASSPSRASNQPQHF.

This clone was observed once. This sequence joins TRBV12-5 and TRBJ1-1; 7 positions agree with TRBD1. The germline V gene has CDR1 LGHNT and CDR2 FRNRAP. Trimming cost V 5 bases and J 4 bases; bases outside gene matches: 10. This CDR3 has 15 residues. The chain's CDR3 is CASGGLGGFGTEAFF. The DNA for the CDR3 is TGTGCTAGTGGTGGATTAGGGGGCTTCGGCACTGAAGCTTTCTTT. Full variable domain (remainder filled in from reference TRBV12-5 and TRBJ1-1): DARVTQTPRHKVTEMGQEVTMRCQPILGHNTVFWYRQTMMQGLELLAYFRNRAPLDDSGMPKDRFSAEMPDATLATLKIQPSEPRDSAVYFCASGGLGGFGTEAFFGQGTRLTVV.

V usage is TRBV10-3 and J usage is TRBJ2-5; TRBD1 matches 7 bases. The V gene's germline CDR1 is ENHRY and CDR2 SYGVKD. Trimming cost V 2 bases and J 3 bases; bases outside gene matches: 3. The length of the CDR3 is 14 residues. In DNA form, the CDR3 reads TGTGCCATCAGTGAGCCCCAGGGGGAAGAGACCCAGTACTTC. This sequence encodes CAISEPQGEETQYF.

V and J are TRBV9 and TRBJ2-2, with 13 positions matching TRBD2. Germline assignment: CDR1 SGDLS and CDR2 YYNGEE. The V gene end was trimmed by 3 bases and the J gene end by 4 bases; junction bases not matched to a gene: 9. The CDR3 has 18 residues. The CDR3 DNA reads as TGTGCCAGCAGCGCACTAGCGGGGGGGCGTGCGGGCACCGGGGAGCTGTTTTTT. Its protein product is CASSALAGGRAGTGELFF.